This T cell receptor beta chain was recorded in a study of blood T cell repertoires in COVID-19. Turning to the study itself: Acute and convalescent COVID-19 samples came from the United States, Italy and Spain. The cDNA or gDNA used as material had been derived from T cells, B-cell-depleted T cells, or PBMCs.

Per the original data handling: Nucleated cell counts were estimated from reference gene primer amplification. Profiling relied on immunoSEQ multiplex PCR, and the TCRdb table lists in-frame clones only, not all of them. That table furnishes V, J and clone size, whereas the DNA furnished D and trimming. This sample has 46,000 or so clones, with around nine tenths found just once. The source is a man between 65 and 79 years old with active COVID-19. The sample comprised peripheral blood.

CDR3 nucleotides: TGTGCCAGCTCACCCCTAGCGGGGGGGGGATCATGGGAGCAGTTCTTC. Protein product: CASSPLAGGGSWEQFF. V and J are TRBV18 and TRBJ2-1; 12 nucleotides agree with TRBD2. The V segment lost 3 bases and the J segment 10 bases; nucleotides outside the gene matches: 10. Looked up from germline, CDR1 is KGHSH and CDR2 is LQKENI. The length of the CDR3 is 16 residues.